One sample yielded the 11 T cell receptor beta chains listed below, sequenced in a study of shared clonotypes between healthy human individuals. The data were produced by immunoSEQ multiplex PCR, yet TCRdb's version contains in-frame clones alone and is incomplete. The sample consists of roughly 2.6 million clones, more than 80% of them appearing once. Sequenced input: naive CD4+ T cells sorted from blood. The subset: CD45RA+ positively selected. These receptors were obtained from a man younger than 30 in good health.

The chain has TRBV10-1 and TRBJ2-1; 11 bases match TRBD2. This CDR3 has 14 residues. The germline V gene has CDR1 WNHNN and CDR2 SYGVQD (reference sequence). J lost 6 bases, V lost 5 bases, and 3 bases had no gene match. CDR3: CASSPGTSGNEQFF. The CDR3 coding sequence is TGCGCCAGCAGTCCCGGGACTAGCGGCAATGAGCAGTTCTTC.

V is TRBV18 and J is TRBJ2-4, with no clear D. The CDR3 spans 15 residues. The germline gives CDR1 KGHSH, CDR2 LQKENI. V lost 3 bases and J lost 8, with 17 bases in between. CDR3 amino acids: CASSPSRGSLDIQYF. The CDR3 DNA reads TGTGCCAGCTCACCGAGTCGAGGTAGTCTGGACATTCAGTACTTC.

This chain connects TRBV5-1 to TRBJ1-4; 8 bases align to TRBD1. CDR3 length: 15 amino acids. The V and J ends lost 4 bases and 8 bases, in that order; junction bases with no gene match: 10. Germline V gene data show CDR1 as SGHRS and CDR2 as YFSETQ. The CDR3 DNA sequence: TGCGCCAGCAGCACCCGGACAGGGAGAGAGGAAAAACTGTTTTTT. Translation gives CASSTRTGREEKLFF. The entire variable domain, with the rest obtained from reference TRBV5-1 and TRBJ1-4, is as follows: KAGVTQTPRYLIKTRGQQVTLSCSPISGHRSVSWYQQTPGQGLQFLFEYFSETQRNKGNFPGRFSGRQFSNSRSEMNVSTLELGDSALYLCASSTRTGREEKLFFGSGTQLSVL.

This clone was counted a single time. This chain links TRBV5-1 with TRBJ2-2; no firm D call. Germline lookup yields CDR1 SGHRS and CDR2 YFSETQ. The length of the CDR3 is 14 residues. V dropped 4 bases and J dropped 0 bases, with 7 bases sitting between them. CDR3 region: CASSETPNTGELFF. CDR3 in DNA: TGCGCCAGCAGCGAGACACCGAACACCGGGGAGCTGTTTTTT.

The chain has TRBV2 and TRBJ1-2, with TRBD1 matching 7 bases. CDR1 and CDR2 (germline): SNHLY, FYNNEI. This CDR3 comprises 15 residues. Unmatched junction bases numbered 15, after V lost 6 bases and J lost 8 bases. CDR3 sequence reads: CASSPSAKTGIGYTF. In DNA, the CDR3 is TGTGCCAGCAGCCCAAGTGCTAAGACAGGGATCGGCTACACCTTC.

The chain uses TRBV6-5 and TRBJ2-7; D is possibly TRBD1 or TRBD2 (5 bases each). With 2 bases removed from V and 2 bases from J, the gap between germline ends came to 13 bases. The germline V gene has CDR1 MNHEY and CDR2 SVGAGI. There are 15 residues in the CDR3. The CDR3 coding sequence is TGTGCCAGCAGTTACAACCGGGACCCGCCCTACGAGCAGTACTTC. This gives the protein CASSYNRDPPYEQYF.

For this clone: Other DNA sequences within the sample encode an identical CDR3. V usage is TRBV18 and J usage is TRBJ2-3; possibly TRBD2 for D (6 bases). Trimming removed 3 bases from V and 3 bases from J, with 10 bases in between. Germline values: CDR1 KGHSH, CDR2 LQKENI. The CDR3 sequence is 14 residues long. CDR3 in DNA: TGTGCCAGCTCACCCTCGGGGAGGACAGATACGCAGTATTTT. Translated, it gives CASSPSGRTDTQYF.

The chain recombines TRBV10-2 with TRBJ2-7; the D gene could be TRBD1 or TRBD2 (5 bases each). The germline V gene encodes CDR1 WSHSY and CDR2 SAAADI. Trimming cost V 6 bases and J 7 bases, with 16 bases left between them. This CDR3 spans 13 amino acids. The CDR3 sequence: CASRRDVPGEQYF. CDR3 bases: TGCGCCAGCAGACGGGACGTTCCGGGGGAGCAGTACTTC.

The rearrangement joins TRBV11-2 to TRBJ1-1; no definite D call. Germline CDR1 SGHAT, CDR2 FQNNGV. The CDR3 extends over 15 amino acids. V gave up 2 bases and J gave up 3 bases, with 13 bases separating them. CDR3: CASSLSQAAYTEAFF. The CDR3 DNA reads TGTGCCAGCAGCTTAAGTCAGGCGGCCTACACTGAAGCTTTCTTT.

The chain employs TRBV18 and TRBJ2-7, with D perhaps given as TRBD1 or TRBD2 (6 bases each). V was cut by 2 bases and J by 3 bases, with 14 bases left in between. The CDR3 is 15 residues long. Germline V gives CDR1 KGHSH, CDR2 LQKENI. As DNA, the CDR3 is TGTGCCAGCTCACCAGGAGGGGGGCAGATCTACGAGCAGTACTTC. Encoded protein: CASSPGGGQIYEQYF. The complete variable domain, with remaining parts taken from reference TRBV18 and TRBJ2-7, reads NAGVMQNPRHLVRRRGQEARLRCSPMKGHSHVYWYRQLPEEGLKFMVYLQKENIIDESGMPKERFSAEFPKEGPSILRIQQVVRGDSAAYFCASSPGGGQIYEQYFGPGTRLTVT.

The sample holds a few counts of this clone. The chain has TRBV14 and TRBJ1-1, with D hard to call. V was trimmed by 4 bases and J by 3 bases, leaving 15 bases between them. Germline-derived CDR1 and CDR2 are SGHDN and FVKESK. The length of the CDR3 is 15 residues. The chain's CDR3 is CASSPLEGPDTEAFF. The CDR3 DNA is TGTGCCAGCAGCCCACTCGAAGGGCCCGACACTGAAGCTTTCTTT.